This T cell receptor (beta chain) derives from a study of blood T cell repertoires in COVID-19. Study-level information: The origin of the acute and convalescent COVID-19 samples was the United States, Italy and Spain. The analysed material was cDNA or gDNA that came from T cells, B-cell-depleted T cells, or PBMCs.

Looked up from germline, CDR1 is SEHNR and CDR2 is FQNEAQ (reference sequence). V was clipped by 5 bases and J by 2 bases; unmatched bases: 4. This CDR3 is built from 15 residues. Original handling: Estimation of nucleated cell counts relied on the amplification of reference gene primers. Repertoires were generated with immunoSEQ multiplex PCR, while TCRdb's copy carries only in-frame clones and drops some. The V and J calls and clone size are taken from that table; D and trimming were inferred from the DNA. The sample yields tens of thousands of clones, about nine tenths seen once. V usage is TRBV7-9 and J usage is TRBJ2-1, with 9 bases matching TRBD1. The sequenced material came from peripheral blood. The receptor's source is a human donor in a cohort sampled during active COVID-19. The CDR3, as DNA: TGTGCCAGCAGCAACAGGGGGCAGGCCTACAATGAGCAGTTCTTC. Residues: CASSNRGQAYNEQFF.